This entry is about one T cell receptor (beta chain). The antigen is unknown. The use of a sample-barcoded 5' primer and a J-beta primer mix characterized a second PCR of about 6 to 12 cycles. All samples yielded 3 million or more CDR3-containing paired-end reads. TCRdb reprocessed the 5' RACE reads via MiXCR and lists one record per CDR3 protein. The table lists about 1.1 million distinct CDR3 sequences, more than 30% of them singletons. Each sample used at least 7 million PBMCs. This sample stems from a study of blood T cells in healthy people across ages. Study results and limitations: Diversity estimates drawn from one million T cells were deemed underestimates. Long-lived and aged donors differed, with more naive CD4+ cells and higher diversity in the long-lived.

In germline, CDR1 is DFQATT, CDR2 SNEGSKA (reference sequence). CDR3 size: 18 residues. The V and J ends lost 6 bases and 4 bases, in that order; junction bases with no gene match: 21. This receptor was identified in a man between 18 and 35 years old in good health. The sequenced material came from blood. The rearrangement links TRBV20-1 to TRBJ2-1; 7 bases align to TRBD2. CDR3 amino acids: CSAQRTSGTDAGYNEQFF. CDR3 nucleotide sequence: TGCAGTGCGCAACGGACCAGCGGGACCGATGCGGGATACAATGAGCAGTTCTTC.